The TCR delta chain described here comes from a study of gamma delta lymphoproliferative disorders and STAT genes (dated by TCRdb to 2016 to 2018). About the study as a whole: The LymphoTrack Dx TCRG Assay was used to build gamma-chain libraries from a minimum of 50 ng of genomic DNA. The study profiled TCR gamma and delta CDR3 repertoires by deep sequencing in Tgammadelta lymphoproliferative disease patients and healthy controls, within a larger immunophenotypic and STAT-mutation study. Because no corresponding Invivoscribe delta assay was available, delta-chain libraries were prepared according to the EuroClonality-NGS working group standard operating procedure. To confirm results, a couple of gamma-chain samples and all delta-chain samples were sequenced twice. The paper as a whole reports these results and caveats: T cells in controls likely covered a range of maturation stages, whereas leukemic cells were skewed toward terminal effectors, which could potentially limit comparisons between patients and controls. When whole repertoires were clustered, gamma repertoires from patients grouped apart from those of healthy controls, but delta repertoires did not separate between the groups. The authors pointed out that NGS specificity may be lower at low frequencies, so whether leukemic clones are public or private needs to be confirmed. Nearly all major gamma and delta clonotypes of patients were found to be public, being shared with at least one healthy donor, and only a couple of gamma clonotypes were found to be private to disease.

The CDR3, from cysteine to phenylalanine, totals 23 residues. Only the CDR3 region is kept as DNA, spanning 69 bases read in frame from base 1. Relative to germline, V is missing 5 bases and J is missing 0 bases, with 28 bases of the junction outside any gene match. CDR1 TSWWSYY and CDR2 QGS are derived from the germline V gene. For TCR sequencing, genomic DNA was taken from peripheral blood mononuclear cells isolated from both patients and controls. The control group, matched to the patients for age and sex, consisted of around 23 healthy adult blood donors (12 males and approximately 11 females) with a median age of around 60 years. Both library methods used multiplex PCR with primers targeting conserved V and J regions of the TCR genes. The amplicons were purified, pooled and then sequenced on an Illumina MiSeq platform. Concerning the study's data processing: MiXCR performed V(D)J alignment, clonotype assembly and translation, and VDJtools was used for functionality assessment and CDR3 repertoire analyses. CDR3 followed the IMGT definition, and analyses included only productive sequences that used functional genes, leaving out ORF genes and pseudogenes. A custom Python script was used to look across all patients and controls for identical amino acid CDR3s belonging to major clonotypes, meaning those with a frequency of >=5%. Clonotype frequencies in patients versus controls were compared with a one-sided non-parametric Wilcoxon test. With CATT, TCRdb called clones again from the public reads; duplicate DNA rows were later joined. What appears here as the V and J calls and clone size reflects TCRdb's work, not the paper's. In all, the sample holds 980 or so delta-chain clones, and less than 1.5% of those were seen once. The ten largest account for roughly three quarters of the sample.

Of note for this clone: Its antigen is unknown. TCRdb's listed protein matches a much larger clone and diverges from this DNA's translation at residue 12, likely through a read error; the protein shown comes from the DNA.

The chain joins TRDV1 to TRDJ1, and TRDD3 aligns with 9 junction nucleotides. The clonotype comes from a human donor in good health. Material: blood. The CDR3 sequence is CALGRPRSYLHPDGGYYTDKLIF. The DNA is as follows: TGTGCTCTTGGGAGACCTAGAAGCTATCTCCACCCGGACGGGGGATACTACACCGATAAACTCATCTTT.